The entry that follows covers one TCR beta chain sequence. Authors' analysis steps: Amplification of reference gene primers was used by the study to estimate nucleated cell counts. The method was immunoSEQ multiplex PCR; TCRdb's version includes in-frame clones alone and lacks a portion of them. D and trimming come from the DNA, and the V and J calls and clone size come from that table. Of 390,000 or so clones in the sample, 75% to 90% were seen once. Germline CDR1 SEHNR, CDR2 FQNEAQ (reference sequence). J gave up 7 bases and V 1 base, and 3 bases lay outside the gene matches. CDR3 length: 13 residues. The sample comes from a study of blood T cell repertoires in COVID-19. The wider study: T cells, B-cell-depleted T cells, or PBMCs provided the cDNA or gDNA that served as material.

The clonotype originates from a man younger than 35 who had recovered from COVID-19. This rearrangement joins TRBV7-9 to TRBJ1-1; TRBD1 agrees at 7 bases. Sequencing was done on a sample of PBMCs or T cells enriched from blood (not recorded which). The CDR3 sequence is CASSLGDRSEAFF. The CDR3 coding sequence is TGTGCCAGCAGCTTAGGGGACAGAAGTGAAGCTTTCTTT.